Listed below are T cell receptor beta chains from one sample, sequenced in a study of blood T cell repertoires in COVID-19. Measured with immunoSEQ multiplex PCR; TCRdb has only the in-frame clones, and not every one. The table has approximately 50,000 clones, less than 90% seen once. The material sequenced was peripheral blood. The receptors derive from a human donor in a cohort sampled during active COVID-19. Both conserved end residues are part of each CDR3. Each record gives: J gene, D gene, clone size, V gene, CDR3 DNA, CDR3 protein. D genes are given only for firm matches. Clone size is not always given. Where it is, it says once, few, many or a class for expanded clones.

J gene: TRBJ2-3; D gene: .; clone size: .; V gene: TRBV25-1; CDR3 DNA: TGTGCCAGCGCAAGGATGGGCCCCGAGGATACGCAGTATTTT; CDR3 protein: CASARMGPEDTQYF
J gene: TRBJ1-4; D gene: .; clone size: .; V gene: TRBV4-3; CDR3 DNA: TGCGCCAGCAGCCAAGATTTATTCCAGAATGAAAAACTGTTTTTT; CDR3 protein: CASSQDLFQNEKLFF
J gene: TRBJ2-7; D gene: TRBD1; clone size: .; V gene: TRBV5-1; CDR3 DNA: TGCGCCAGCGCCCTTGCTCCGGGACAGGGGCCCTACGAGCAGTACTTC; CDR3 protein: CASALAPGQGPYEQYF
J gene: TRBJ2-3; D gene: TRBD2; clone size: few; V gene: TRBV10-3; CDR3 DNA: TGTGCCATCAAGGGAGGGTCCTCGGGAGAGACACATACGCAGTATTTT; CDR3 protein: CAIKGGSSGETHTQYF
J gene: TRBJ1-5; D gene: TRBD1; clone size: .; V gene: TRBV27; CDR3 DNA: TGTGCCAGCAGTTCCGACAGGGGTCGCGATCAGCCCCAGCATTTT; CDR3 protein: CASSSDRGRDQPQHF
J gene: TRBJ2-5; D gene: TRBD2; clone size: .; V gene: TRBV18; CDR3 DNA: TGTGCCAGCTCAGTACAGCGGGAGGGCCACGGGACGGAGACCCAGTACTTC; CDR3 protein: CASSVQREGHGTETQYF
J gene: TRBJ1-1; D gene: .; clone size: .; V gene: TRBV21-1; CDR3 DNA: TGTGCCAGCAACACGGACCGGGAGAACACTGAAGCTTTCTTT; CDR3 protein: CASNTDRENTEAFF
J gene: TRBJ2-1; D gene: TRBD2; clone size: .; V gene: TRBV20-1; CDR3 DNA: TGCACTAGCGGGACCCACAATGAGCAGTTCTTC; CDR3 protein: CTSGTHNEQFF
J gene: TRBJ1-1; D gene: TRBD1; clone size: few; V gene: TRBV10-3; CDR3 DNA: TGTGCCATCAGTTTACAGGGGTCTAACACTGAAGCTTTCTTT; CDR3 protein: CAISLQGSNTEAFF
J gene: TRBJ1-2; D gene: .; clone size: .; V gene: TRBV28; CDR3 DNA: TGTGCCAGCAGTCGAGAACAGTGGTACTATGGCTACACCTTC; CDR3 protein: CASSREQWYYGYTF
J gene: TRBJ2-7; D gene: TRBD2; clone size: .; V gene: TRBV28; CDR3 DNA: TGTGCCAGTGTGACTAGCGGAATCTACGAGCAGTACTTC; CDR3 protein: CASVTSGIYEQYF
J gene: TRBJ2-2; D gene: TRBD1; clone size: .; V gene: TRBV19; CDR3 DNA: TGTGCCAGTAGTGCGGCAGGGGGCGTCGGGGAGCTGTTTTTT; CDR3 protein: CASSAAGGVGELFF
J gene: TRBJ2-1; D gene: .; clone size: .; V gene: TRBV6-4; CDR3 DNA: TGTGCCAGCAGTGACTCGCTGACAGGAAAAAGGAATGAGCAGTTCTTC; CDR3 protein: CASSDSLTGKRNEQFF
J gene: TRBJ2-7; D gene: TRBD2; clone size: .; V gene: TRBV6-5; CDR3 DNA: TGTGCCAGCAGTTTGACTAGCGGGTACGAGCAGTACTTC; CDR3 protein: CASSLTSGYEQYF
J gene: TRBJ2-1; D gene: .; clone size: .; V gene: TRBV6-5; CDR3 DNA: TGTGCCAGCAGTCAGTACAATGAGCAGTTCTTC; CDR3 protein: CASSQYNEQFF
J gene: TRBJ2-7; D gene: .; clone size: few; V gene: TRBV5-1; CDR3 DNA: .; CDR3 protein: CASSLVASGSPAEVF
J gene: TRBJ2-7; D gene: TRBD2; clone size: .; V gene: TRBV5-1; CDR3 DNA: TGCGCCAGCAGAACACTAGCGCATTCCTACGAGCAGTACTTC; CDR3 protein: CASRTLAHSYEQYF
J gene: TRBJ2-1; D gene: TRBD2; clone size: .; V gene: TRBV19; CDR3 DNA: TGTGCCAGTAGTGTTGGGGGACTAGGAGGGTGGGATGAGCAGTTCTTC; CDR3 protein: CASSVGGLGGWDEQFF
J gene: TRBJ2-1; D gene: .; clone size: .; V gene: TRBV3-1/TRBV3-2; CDR3 DNA: TGTGCCAGCAGTAGGGACTCAGGCTCCTACAATGAGCAGTTCTTC; CDR3 protein: CASSRDSGSYNEQFF
J gene: TRBJ2-7; D gene: TRBD1; clone size: .; V gene: TRBV11-3; CDR3 DNA: TGTGCCAGCAGCTTCGGGACAGGTAGCATGGAGCAGTACTTC; CDR3 protein: CASSFGTGSMEQYF
J gene: TRBJ1-1; D gene: .; clone size: .; V gene: TRBV10-3; CDR3 DNA: TGTGCCATCAGTGATCTCACAGGGAACACTGAAGCTTTCTTT; CDR3 protein: CAISDLTGNTEAFF
J gene: TRBJ2-3; D gene: TRBD2; clone size: .; V gene: TRBV6-2/TRBV6-3; CDR3 DNA: TGTGCCAGCAGTTACTTAGCGGGCCCAGATACGCAGTATTTT; CDR3 protein: CASSYLAGPDTQYF
J gene: TRBJ2-2; D gene: TRBD2; clone size: .; V gene: TRBV29-1; CDR3 DNA: TGCAGCGGACTAGCGGCGAACACCGGGGAGCTGTTTTTT; CDR3 protein: CSGLAANTGELFF
J gene: TRBJ1-1; D gene: .; clone size: .; V gene: TRBV28; CDR3 DNA: TGTGCCAGCACTACAGGGCATGAAGCTTTCTTT; CDR3 protein: CASTTGHEAFF
J gene: TRBJ2-7; D gene: TRBD1; clone size: .; V gene: TRBV28; CDR3 DNA: TGTGCCAGCAGTTTACCCAGGGGGCTGTGGGAGCAGTACTTC; CDR3 protein: CASSLPRGLWEQYF
J gene: TRBJ1-3; D gene: .; clone size: .; V gene: TRBV6-5; CDR3 DNA: TGTGCCAGCAGTTACTCCGGCGGCTCTGGAAACACCATATATTTT; CDR3 protein: CASSYSGGSGNTIYF
J gene: TRBJ2-7; D gene: .; clone size: .; V gene: TRBV3-1/TRBV3-2; CDR3 DNA: TGTGCCAGCAGCCTAGTATCGGGGGGCGAAACCTACGAGCAGTACTTC; CDR3 protein: CASSLVSGGETYEQYF